Listed below are T cell receptor beta chains from one sample, sequenced in a study of blood T cells in healthy people across ages. One entry per CDR3 protein results from TCRdb running MiXCR on the 5' RACE reads. The sample records 1.5 million or so distinct CDR3 sequences, approximately 43% being singletons. The sample taken for sequencing was blood. The receptor set was obtained from a woman aged 18-29 years in good health. The CDR3 runs from the conserved cysteine through the conserved F or W. The order of the fields is J gene, V gene, D gene, clone size, CDR3 protein, CDR3 DNA. D genes are given only for firm matches. Not all rows give a size; the values are once, few, many and, for expanded clones, a class.

TRBJ1-2 TRBV29-1 TRBD1 NA CSVGDRGNGYTF TGCAGCGTTGGGGACAGGGGAAACGGCTACACCTTC
TRBJ2-3 TRBV13 TRBD1 NA CASSPTTGTGTDTQYF TGTGCCAGCAGCCCTACCACCGGGACAGGGACAGATACGCAGTATTTT
TRBJ1-2 TRBV29-1 NA NA CSVGTDRNYGYTF TGCAGCGTTGGTACAGACAGGAACTATGGCTACACCTTC
TRBJ2-7 TRBV20-1 NA NA CSARGLRGNEQYF TGCAGTGCTAGAGGGTTGCGCGGGAACGAGCAGTACTTC
TRBJ2-5 TRBV20-1 TRBD2 NA CSARRLAGQETQYF TGCAGTGCTAGACGTCTAGCGGGGCAAGAGACCCAGTACTTC
TRBJ2-1 TRBV6-5 NA few CASRSVLGLNEQFF TGTGCCAGCAGGTCAGTGCTAGGCCTCAATGAGCAGTTCTTC
TRBJ2-5 TRBV27 TRBD2 NA CASSPRLAGGVLAETQYF TGTGCCAGCAGCCCCAGACTAGCGGGAGGGGTATTAGCAGAGACCCAGTACTTC
TRBJ2-1 TRBV9 TRBD2 NA CASSVESLAGYNEQFF TGTGCCAGCAGCGTAGAGTCACTAGCGGGCTACAATGAGCAGTTCTTC
TRBJ1-4 TRBV6-2/TRBV6-3 NA NA CASRTMTELVF TGTGCCAGCAGAACCATGACAGAACTGGTTTTT
TRBJ1-3 TRBV4-3 NA few CASSQDQFIRNTIYF TGCGCCAGCAGCCAAGATCAGTTTATCCGAAACACCATATATTTT
TRBJ2-7 TRBV11-2 NA few CASSSTRSPYEQYF TGTGCCAGCAGCTCAACCAGGAGCCCCTACGAGCAGTACTTC
TRBJ1-1 TRBV27 NA NA CASRGLENTEAFF TGTGCCAGCAGGGGACTGGAGAACACTGAAGCTTTCTTT
TRBJ1-1 TRBV20-1 NA few CSARGPRSNTEAFF TGCAGTGCTAGGGGCCCCCGATCCAACACTGAAGCTTTCTTT
TRBJ2-1 TRBV7-3 NA NA CASSPSDTLGYNEQFF TGTGCCAGCAGCCCCTCTGATACCTTGGGCTACAATGAGCAGTTCTTC
TRBJ2-7 TRBV20-1 NA once CSASEVSRGDYEQYF TGCAGTGCTAGCGAGGTCAGTCGAGGGGACTACGAGCAGTACTTC
TRBJ2-1 TRBV27 TRBD2 NA CASSQSGVEQFF TGTGCCAGCAGTCAGAGCGGGGTTGAGCAGTTCTTC
TRBJ1-2 TRBV7-2 NA NA CASSLEARGGYTF TGTGCCAGCAGCTTAGAAGCGCGAGGTGGCTACACCTTC
TRBJ1-4 TRBV7-9 NA NA CASTGLRNEKLFF TGTGCCAGTACGGGGCTTCGGAATGAAAAACTGTTTTTT
TRBJ2-1 TRBV3-1 NA NA CASSQEDQPYNEQFF TGTGCCAGCAGCCAAGAAGACCAACCTTACAACGAGCAGTTCTTC
TRBJ2-1 TRBV20-1 TRBD2 NA CRVASGSSSSYNEQFF TGCAGGGTGGCTAGCGGGAGCTCAAGCTCCTACAATGAGCAGTTCTTC
TRBJ2-7 TRBV10-3 NA NA CAISAKTAHEQYF TGTGCCATCAGTGCCAAGACAGCGCACGAGCAGTACTTC
TRBJ2-7 TRBV28 NA NA CATGVVAYEQYF TGTGCGACTGGGGTGGTGGCCTACGAGCAGTACTTC
TRBJ2-7 TRBV6-1 NA NA CASSPGGGLLSYEQYF TGTGCCAGCAGTCCAGGGGGGGGCCTATTGTCCTACGAGCAGTACTTC
TRBJ2-3 TRBV30 TRBD1 NA CAWEGQSTDTQYF TGTGCCTGGGAGGGACAGTCCACAGATACGCAGTATTTT
TRBJ2-5 TRBV11-2 NA NA CASSSRTVGETQYF TGTGCCAGCAGCTCCCGGACTGTCGGGGAGACCCAGTACTTC
TRBJ2-7 TRBV29-1 NA NA CSARPYNEQYF TGCAGCGCTAGACCTTACAATGAGCAGTACTTC
TRBJ2-4 TRBV20-1 NA NA CSARPSVEAKNIQYF TGCAGTGCTAGACCCTCGGTGGAGGCCAAAAACATTCAGTACTTC
TRBJ2-3 TRBV12-3/TRBV12-4 TRBD1 NA CASSFVTGGTDTQYF TGTGCCAGCAGTTTTGTGACAGGGGGGACAGATACGCAGTATTTT